This record looks at one TCR beta chain sequence and its context. From germline, CDR1 is LNHNV and CDR2 YYDKDF (reference sequence). Trimming cost V 3 bases and J 6 bases; bases outside gene matches: 10. The CDR3 spans 15 residues. The data were taken from a study of OX40 agonist ivuxolimab in advanced cancers. Assay used: immunoSEQ multiplex PCR; TCRdb lists only in-frame clones, some missing. This table holds 15,000 to 20,000 clones, more than 85% found once. Sampled blood was obtained at baseline, cycle 4 day 1, and cycle 7 day 1. The input for sequencing was CD4+ or CD8+ T cells sorted from blood, taken in a trial of the OX40 agonist ivuxolimab. The V gene is TRBV15, the J gene TRBJ2-7; 8 bases map to TRBD2. The source is an adult with an advanced solid tumor such as melanoma, head and neck, liver or kidney cancer. The CDR3 loop reads CATSSIPREAGEQYF. The CDR3 DNA reads TGTGCCACCAGCAGTATACCGCGGGAGGCCGGCGAGCAGTACTTC.